This T cell receptor (beta chain) derives from a study of beta chain features in type 1 diabetes. This CDR3 has 11 residues. Germline lookup yields CDR1 SNHLY and CDR2 FYNNEI. V was clipped by 2 bases and J by 11 bases, with 9 bases between them. Isolated RNA was reverse transcribed in full, so expressed TCRB transcripts were sequenced. Clones were sequenced by immunoSEQ multiplex PCR, and TCRdb holds only the in-frame ones, with some missing. The profile covers a few hundred thousand clones, with 25% to 30% appearing a single time and approximately 4% taken by the ten largest. One heparinised draw of blood, averaging roughly 120 mL, came from each donor. Overall study findings and caveats: Across all four CD4+ subsets, people with type 1 diabetes showed modestly shorter TCRB CDR3s.

As concerns this clone: The antigen remains undetermined.

This chain joins TRBV2 and TRBJ1-1, with unresolved D. This receptor was taken from a man aged 25 to 40 in good health. Source material: central memory CD4+ T cells from blood. The CDR3 spells CASSEWEVAFF. The DNA of the CDR3 is TGTGCCAGCAGTGAATGGGAAGTGGCTTTCTTT.